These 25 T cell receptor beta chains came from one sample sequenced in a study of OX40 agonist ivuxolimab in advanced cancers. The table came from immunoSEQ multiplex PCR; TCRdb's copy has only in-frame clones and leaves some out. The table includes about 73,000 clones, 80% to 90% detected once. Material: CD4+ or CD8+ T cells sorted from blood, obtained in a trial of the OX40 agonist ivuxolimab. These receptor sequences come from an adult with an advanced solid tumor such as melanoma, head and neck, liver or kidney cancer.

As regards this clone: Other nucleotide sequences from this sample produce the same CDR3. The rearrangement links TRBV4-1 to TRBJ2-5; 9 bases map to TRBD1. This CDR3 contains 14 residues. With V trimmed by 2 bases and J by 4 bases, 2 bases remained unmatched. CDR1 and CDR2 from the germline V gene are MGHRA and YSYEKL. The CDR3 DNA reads TGCGCCAGCAGCCAACCGACAGGGGGAGAGACCCAGTACTTC. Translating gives CASSQPTGGETQYF.

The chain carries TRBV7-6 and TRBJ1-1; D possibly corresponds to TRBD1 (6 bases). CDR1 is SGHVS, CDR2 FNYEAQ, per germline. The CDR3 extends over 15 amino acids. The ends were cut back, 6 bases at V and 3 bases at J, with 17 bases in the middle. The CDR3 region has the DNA TGTGCCAGCAGGACAAGGCGGGGGGCCGACACTGAAGCTTTCTTT. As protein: CASRTRRGADTEAFF.

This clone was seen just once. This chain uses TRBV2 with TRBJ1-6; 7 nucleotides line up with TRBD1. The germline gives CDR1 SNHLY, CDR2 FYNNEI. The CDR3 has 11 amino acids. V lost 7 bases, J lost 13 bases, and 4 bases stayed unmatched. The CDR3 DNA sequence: TGTGCCAGCATTTTAGGGGGCCCCCTCCACTTT. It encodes CASILGGPLHF.

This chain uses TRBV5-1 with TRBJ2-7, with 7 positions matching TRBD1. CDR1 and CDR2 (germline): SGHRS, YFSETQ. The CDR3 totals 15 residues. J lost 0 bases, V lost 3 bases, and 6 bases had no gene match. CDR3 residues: CASSSDRVSSYEQYF. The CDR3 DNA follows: TGCGCCAGCAGCTCCGACAGGGTAAGCTCCTACGAGCAGTACTTC.

This CDR3 is CASSWGPKRVPDTQYF. The DNA of the CDR3 is TGTGCCAGCAGTTGGGGCCCCAAACGGGTCCCAGATACGCAGTATTTT. The V and J genes are TRBV6-5 and TRBJ2-3; possible D gene TRBD1, 5 bases. Germline CDR1 is MNHEY and CDR2 is SVGAGI. V was clipped by 4 bases and J by 4 bases, with 18 bases between them. This CDR3 spans 16 amino acids.

The CDR3 DNA sequence: TGTGCCAGCAACCCGACGAGGAACACTGAAGCTTTCTTT. Amino acids: CASNPTRNTEAFF. The rearrangement uses TRBV6-1 and TRBJ1-1, with D unclear. The V gene lost 7 bases and the J gene lost 1 base, with 10 bases spanning the gap. The CDR3 runs to 13 residues. In germline, CDR1 is MNHNS, CDR2 SASEGT.

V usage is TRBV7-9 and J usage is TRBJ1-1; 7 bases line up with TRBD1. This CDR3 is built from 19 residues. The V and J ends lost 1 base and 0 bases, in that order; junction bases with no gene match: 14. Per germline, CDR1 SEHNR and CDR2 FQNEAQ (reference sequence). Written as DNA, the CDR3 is TGTGCCAGCAGCTTAGAGCGCCCGGGGACAAGGGGGCTGAACACTGAAGCTTTCTTT. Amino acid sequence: CASSLERPGTRGLNTEAFF.

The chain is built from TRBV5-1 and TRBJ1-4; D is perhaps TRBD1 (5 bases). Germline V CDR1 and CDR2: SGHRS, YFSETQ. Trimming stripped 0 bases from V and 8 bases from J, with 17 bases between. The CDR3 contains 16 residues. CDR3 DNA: TGCGCCAGCAGCTTGGTCGGTCGGGCAGGGCAGGAAAAACTGTTTTTT. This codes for CASSLVGRAGQEKLFF.

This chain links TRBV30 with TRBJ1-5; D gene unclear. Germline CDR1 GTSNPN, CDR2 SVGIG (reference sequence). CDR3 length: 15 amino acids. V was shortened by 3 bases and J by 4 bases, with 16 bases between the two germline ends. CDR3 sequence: CAWSLPGPGNQPQHF. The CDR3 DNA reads TGTGCCTGGAGCCTTCCAGGCCCCGGGAATCAGCCCCAGCATTTT.

The CDR3 sequence is CASSLGSGTNYEQYF. In nucleotides, the CDR3 is TGTGCCAGCAGCTTAGGCTCCGGGACGAACTACGAGCAGTACTTC. The rearrangement joins TRBV11-2 to TRBJ2-7, with D perhaps TRBD1 or TRBD2 (5 bases each). Germline lookup yields CDR1 SGHAT and CDR2 FQNNGV. The CDR3 covers 15 residues. The germline V and J ends were trimmed by 1 base and 3 bases, with 13 bases remaining between them.

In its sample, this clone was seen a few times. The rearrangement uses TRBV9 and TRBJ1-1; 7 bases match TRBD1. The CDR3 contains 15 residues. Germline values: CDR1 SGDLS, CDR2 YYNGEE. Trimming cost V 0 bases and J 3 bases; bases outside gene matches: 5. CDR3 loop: CASSVDVRGDTEAFF. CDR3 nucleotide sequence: TGTGCCAGCAGCGTAGACGTCAGGGGGGACACTGAAGCTTTCTTT.

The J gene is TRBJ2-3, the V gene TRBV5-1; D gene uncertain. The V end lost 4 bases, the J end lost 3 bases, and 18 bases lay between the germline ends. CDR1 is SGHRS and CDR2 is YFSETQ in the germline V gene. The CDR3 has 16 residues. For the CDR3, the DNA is TGCGCCAGCAGCGCGATGGGGTCCCTCGGGACAGATACGCAGTATTTT. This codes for CASSAMGSLGTDTQYF.

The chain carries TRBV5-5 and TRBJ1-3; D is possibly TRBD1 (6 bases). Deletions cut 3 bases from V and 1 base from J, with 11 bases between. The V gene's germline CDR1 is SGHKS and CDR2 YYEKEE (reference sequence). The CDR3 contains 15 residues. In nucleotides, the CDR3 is TGTGCCAGCAGCTCTACAGGGAGGTCTGGAAACACCATATATTTT. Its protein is CASSSTGRSGNTIYF.

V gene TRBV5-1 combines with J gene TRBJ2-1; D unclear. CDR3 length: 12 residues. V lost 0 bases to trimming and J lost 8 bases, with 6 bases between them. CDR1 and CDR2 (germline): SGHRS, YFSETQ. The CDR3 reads CASSLANYEQFF. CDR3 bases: TGCGCCAGCAGCTTGGCCAACTATGAGCAGTTCTTC.

Here the CDR3 reads CASSPGQGTDTQYF. The CDR3 DNA follows: TGTGCCAGCAGCCCGGGACAGGGAACAGATACGCAGTATTTT. This chain connects TRBV11-3 to TRBJ2-3, with 9 positions matching TRBD1. Unmatched junction bases numbered 3, after V lost 5 bases and J lost 3 bases. Germline values: CDR1 SGHNT, CDR2 YENEEA. The CDR3 runs 14 residues.

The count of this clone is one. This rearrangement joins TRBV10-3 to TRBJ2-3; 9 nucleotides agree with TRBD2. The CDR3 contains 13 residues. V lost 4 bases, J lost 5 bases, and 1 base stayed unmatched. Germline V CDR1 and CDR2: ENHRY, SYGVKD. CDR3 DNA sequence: TGTGCCATCAGTGGGACTAGCGAAGATACGCAGTATTTT. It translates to CAISGTSEDTQYF.

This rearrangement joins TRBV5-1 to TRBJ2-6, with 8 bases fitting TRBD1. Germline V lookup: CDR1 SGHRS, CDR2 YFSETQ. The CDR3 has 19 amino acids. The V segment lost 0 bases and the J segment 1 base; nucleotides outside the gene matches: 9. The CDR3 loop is CASSLGWAGGASGANVLTF. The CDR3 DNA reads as TGCGCCAGCAGCTTGGGATGGGCAGGGGGCGCTTCTGGGGCCAACGTCCTGACTTTC.

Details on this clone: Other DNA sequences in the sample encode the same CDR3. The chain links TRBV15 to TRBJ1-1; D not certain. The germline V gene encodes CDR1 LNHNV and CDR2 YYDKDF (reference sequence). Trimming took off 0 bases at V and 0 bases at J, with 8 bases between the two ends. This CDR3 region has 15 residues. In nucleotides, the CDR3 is TGTGCCACCAGCAGAGATAAGGGCATGAACACTGAAGCTTTCTTT. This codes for CATSRDKGMNTEAFF.

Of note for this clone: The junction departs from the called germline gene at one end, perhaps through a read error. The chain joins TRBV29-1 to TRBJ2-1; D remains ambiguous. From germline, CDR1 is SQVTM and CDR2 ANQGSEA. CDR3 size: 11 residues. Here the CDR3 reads CSGWSYNEQFF. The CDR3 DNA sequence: TGCAGCGGATGGTCCTATAATGAGCAGTTCTTC.

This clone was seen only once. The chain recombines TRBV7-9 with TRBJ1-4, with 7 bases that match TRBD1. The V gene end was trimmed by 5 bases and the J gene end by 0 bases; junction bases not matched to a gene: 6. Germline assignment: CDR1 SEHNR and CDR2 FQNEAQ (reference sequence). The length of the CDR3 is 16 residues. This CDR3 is CASSHRDRTTNEKLFF. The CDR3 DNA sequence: TGTGCCAGCAGCCACCGGGACAGAACAACTAATGAAAAACTGTTTTTT.

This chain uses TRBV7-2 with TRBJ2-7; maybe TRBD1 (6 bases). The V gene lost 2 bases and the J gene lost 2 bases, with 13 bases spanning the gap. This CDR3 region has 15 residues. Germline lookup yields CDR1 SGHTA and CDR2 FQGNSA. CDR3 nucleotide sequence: TGTGCCAGCAGCTTAATGCCGACAGGCCCCTACGAGCAGTACTTC. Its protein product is CASSLMPTGPYEQYF.

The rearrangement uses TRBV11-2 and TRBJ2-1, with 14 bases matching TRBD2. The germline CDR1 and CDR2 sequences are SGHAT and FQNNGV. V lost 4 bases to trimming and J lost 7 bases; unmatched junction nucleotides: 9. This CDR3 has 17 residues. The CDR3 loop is CASSSGGLAGGRNEQFF. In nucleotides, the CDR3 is TGTGCCAGCAGCTCCGGCGGACTAGCGGGAGGCAGGAATGAGCAGTTCTTC.

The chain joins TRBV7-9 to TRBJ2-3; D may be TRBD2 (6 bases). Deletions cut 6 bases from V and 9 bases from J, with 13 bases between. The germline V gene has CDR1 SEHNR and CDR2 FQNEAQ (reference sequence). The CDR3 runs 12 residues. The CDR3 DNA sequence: TGTGCCAGCAGTTTGGAGGGAGGCACGCAGTATTTT. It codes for CASSLEGGTQYF.

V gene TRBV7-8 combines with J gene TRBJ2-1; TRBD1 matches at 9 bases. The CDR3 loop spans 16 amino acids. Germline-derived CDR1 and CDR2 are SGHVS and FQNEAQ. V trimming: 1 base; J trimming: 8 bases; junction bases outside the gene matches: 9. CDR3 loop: CASSLVQGQGIYEQFF. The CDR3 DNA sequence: TGTGCCAGCAGCTTAGTCCAAGGACAGGGGATCTATGAGCAGTTCTTC.

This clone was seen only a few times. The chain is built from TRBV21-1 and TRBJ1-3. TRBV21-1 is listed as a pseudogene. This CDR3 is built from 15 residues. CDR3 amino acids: CASSKVAATGNTIYF. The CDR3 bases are TGTGCCAGCAGCAAAGTGGCAGCTACTGGAAACACCATATATTTT.